Below are 21 T cell receptor beta chains sequenced from a single sample in a study of PD-L1 blockade in urothelial cancer. Using immunoSEQ multiplex PCR, the repertoire was profiled, and TCRdb retains in-frame clones only, with some absent. In the table there are tens of thousands of clones, around 75% of which are singletons. The material sequenced was PBMCs, taken around atezolizumab (anti-PD-L1) treatment. Receptor source: a man between 50 and 59 years old with urothelial cancer.

This clone has only a few counts. The chain joins TRBV2 to TRBJ1-6; D possibly corresponds to TRBD1 (5 bases). Germline V lookup: CDR1 SNHLY, CDR2 FYNNEI. The CDR3 loop spans 15 amino acids. V gave up 4 bases and J gave up 8 bases, with 15 bases separating them. Here the CDR3 reads CASSGIGREYSPLHF. The CDR3 DNA sequence: TGTGCCAGCAGTGGGATAGGCAGGGAATATTCACCCCTCCACTTT. Supplemented by reference TRBV2 and TRBJ1-6, the full variable domain reads EPEVTQTPSHQVTQMGQEVILRCVPISNHLYFYWYRQILGQKVEFLVSFYNNEISEKSEIFDDQFSVERPDGSNFTLKIRSTKLEDSAMYFCASSGIGREYSPLHFGNGTRLTVT.

This clone was counted once. The rearrangement uses TRBV11-2 and TRBJ2-1; 9 positions agree with TRBD2. The CDR3 has 13 amino acids. Looked up from germline, CDR1 is SGHAT and CDR2 is FQNNGV. With 2 bases clipped from V and 12 bases from J, the junction kept 5 bases outside the gene matches. The CDR3 spells CASSLSLRGGQFF. Here the CDR3 DNA reads TGTGCCAGCAGCTTAAGTCTGCGGGGGGGGCAGTTCTTC.

The chain couples TRBV6-6 to TRBJ1-6, with D uncertain. Germline lookup yields CDR1 MNHNY and CDR2 SVGAGI (reference sequence). The V end was cut by 4 bases, the J end by 2 bases, with 9 bases between. The CDR3 covers 15 residues. The CDR3 is CASSLLRTYNSPLHF. The CDR3 DNA is TGTGCCAGCAGTTTGCTGAGAACCTATAATTCACCCCTCCACTTT.

The count of this clone is one. The V and J genes are TRBV5-6 and TRBJ1-2; tentative D call: TRBD1 (5 bases). The CDR3 is 12 amino acids. The germline V gene encodes CDR1 SGHDT and CDR2 YYEEEE. V was cut by 4 bases and J by 8 bases, with 12 bases left in between. CDR3 DNA: TGTGCCAGCAGCCCCCTCGGGGGGGGCTACACCTTC. Translation: CASSPLGGGYTF.

This chain connects TRBV19 to TRBJ1-4; TRBD1 agrees at 7 bases. CDR1 and CDR2 from the germline V gene are LNHDA and SQIVND (reference sequence). V lost 5 bases, J lost 0 bases, and 6 bases stayed unmatched. The CDR3 spans 16 residues. CDR3 in DNA: TGTGCCAGTAGTTTTCGACAGGGCACAACTAATGAAAAACTGTTTTTT. Amino acids: CASSFRQGTTNEKLFF.

The J gene is TRBJ2-1, the V gene TRBV14, with 14 bases lining up with TRBD2. After removal of 2 bases from V and 8 bases from J, the junction contained 8 bases not matched to a gene. The CDR3 consists of 17 residues. CDR1 is SGHDN, CDR2 FVKESK, per germline. This CDR3 reads CASSQTRTSGGWDEQFF. As DNA, the CDR3 is TGTGCCAGCAGCCAAACACGGACTAGCGGGGGGTGGGATGAGCAGTTCTTC.

This sequence joins TRBV10-3 and TRBJ1-3; 7 bases agree with TRBD1. Germline loops: CDR1 ENHRY, CDR2 SYGVKD. Trimming cost V 6 bases and J 2 bases; bases outside gene matches: 13. CDR3 length equals 17 residues. The CDR3 coding sequence is TGTGCCATCAGCCGACAGGGTTTGGATCCTCCTGGAAACACCATATATTTT. As protein: CAISRQGLDPPGNTIYF.

The V gene is TRBV7-3, the J gene TRBJ2-2, with 10 bases identical to TRBD1. Germline CDR1 reads SGHTA; CDR2 reads FQGTGA. This CDR3 has 17 residues. V shed 3 bases and J 7 bases; nucleotides not matched to a gene: 11. The CDR3 protein is CASSFRSAGQGFGELFF. CDR3 nucleotides: TGTGCCAGCAGCTTCAGGAGTGCGGGACAGGGGTTCGGGGAGCTGTTTTTT.

This chain connects TRBV19 to TRBJ2-7; D may be TRBD1 (6 bases). The V gene lost 1 base and the J gene lost 2 bases, with 9 bases spanning the gap. The germline gives CDR1 LNHDA, CDR2 SQIVND (reference sequence). The CDR3 runs 14 residues. In nucleotides, the CDR3 is TGTGCCAGTAGTATAGGGGACAACCCCTACGAGCAGTACTTC. This gives the protein CASSIGDNPYEQYF.

The genes are TRBV29-1 and TRBJ1-2, with TRBD1 matching over 8 bases. The V gene's germline CDR1 is SQVTM and CDR2 ANQGSEA. This CDR3 is built from 17 residues. Unmatched junction bases numbered 17, after V lost 6 bases and J lost 2 bases. CDR3 in amino acids: CSVDGEFNRGTNYGYTF. The CDR3 DNA follows: TGCAGCGTGGATGGGGAATTTAACAGGGGGACCAACTATGGCTACACCTTC.

This chain uses TRBV10-1 with TRBJ2-1; a weak D match, TRBD2 (5 bases). The germline CDR1 and CDR2 sequences are WNHNN and SYGVQD (reference sequence). Trimming pared 3 bases from V and 11 bases from J, leaving 14 bases between. CDR3 length: 13 residues. DNA for the CDR3: TGCGCCAGCAGTGAAAACTCCCCGGGGAAGCAGTTCTTC. Its protein is CASSENSPGKQFF.

The chain combines TRBV28 with TRBJ1-5; D may be TRBD1 (6 bases). Trimming cost V 4 bases and J 0 bases, with 19 bases left between them. The length of the CDR3 is 18 residues. Germline CDR1 reads MDHEN; CDR2 reads SYDVKM. The CDR3 DNA sequence: TGTGCCAGCAGTTCCCTACAGGGAATAAGGGATAGCAATCAGCCCCAGCATTTT. Encoded protein: CASSSLQGIRDSNQPQHF.

The rearrangement links TRBV19 to TRBJ1-2; the match to TRBD1 covers 8 bases. Germline values: CDR1 LNHDA, CDR2 SQIVND (reference sequence). This CDR3 contains 14 residues. J was trimmed by 6 bases and V by 7 bases; bases with no gene match: 10. Here the CDR3 DNA reads TGTGCCAGTAAGACGACAGGGGACCTCCATGGCTACACCTTC. This translates into CASKTTGDLHGYTF.

The CDR3 here is CSVGLGLGTGELFF. The CDR3 DNA follows: TGCAGCGTTGGATTGGGACTCGGAACCGGGGAGCTGTTTTTT. The chain has TRBV29-1 and TRBJ2-2, with D possibly TRBD2 on 6 matching bases. V lost 4 bases and J lost 5, with 14 bases in between. The CDR3 spans 14 residues. Germline V lookup: CDR1 SQVTM, CDR2 ANQGSEA.

The chain combines TRBV5-1 with TRBJ2-7; 8 bases are a match to TRBD1. V shed 4 bases and J 3 bases; nucleotides not matched to a gene: 6. CDR1 is SGHRS and CDR2 is YFSETQ in the germline V gene. CDR3 length: 14 residues. The CDR3 region has the DNA TGCGCCAGCAGCCTATCAGGGGGCTTCTACGAGCAGTACTTC. Residues: CASSLSGGFYEQYF.

The chain links TRBV15 to TRBJ2-3; TRBD2 might be the D (5 bases). CDR3 length: 13 amino acids. The V and J ends lost 8 bases and 4 bases respectively, with 13 bases between them. Germline assignment: CDR1 LNHNV and CDR2 YYDKDF (reference sequence). The CDR3 nucleotides are TGTGCCACCGAGGGTTCCCGGGCAGATACGCAGTATTTT. Translation gives CATEGSRADTQYF.

This clone was detected a few times. This rearrangement joins TRBV20-1 to TRBJ1-3; D is unresolved. This CDR3 spans 11 amino acids. Germline V gene lookup returns CDR1 DFQATT and CDR2 SNEGSKA (reference sequence). Trimming removed 3 bases from V and 2 bases from J, with 2 bases in between. The CDR3 coding sequence is TGCAGTGCTAGCGCTGGAAACACCATATATTTT. As protein: CSASAGNTIYF.

This clone was observed a few times. This chain connects TRBV9 to TRBJ1-2; no clear D gene. This CDR3 is built from 13 residues. V was clipped by 0 bases and J by 2 bases, with 5 bases between them. The germline CDR1 and CDR2 sequences are SGDLS and YYNGEE. This chain's CDR3 is CASSVVQNYGYTF. The CDR3 DNA sequence: TGTGCCAGCAGCGTAGTACAGAACTATGGCTACACCTTC.

The chain carries TRBV7-2 and TRBJ2-4, with 11 bases identical to TRBD2. The CDR3 is made up of 12 amino acids. Looked up from germline, CDR1 is SGHTA and CDR2 is FQGNSA. Unmatched junction bases numbered 0, after V lost 6 bases and J lost 8 bases. The CDR3 nucleotides read TGTGCCAGCAGTAGCGGGGGGGACATTCAGTACTTC. Amino acid sequence: CASSSGGDIQYF.

This clone occurred a few times. This sequence joins TRBV4-2 and TRBJ2-7; 10 nucleotides align to TRBD2. This CDR3 has 17 residues. With V trimmed by 1 base and J by 2 bases, 8 bases remained unmatched. Germline CDR1 reads LGHNA; CDR2 reads YNFKEQ. The CDR3 nucleotides read TGTGCCAGCAGCCAAGGAACATCTAGCGGGAGTACCTACGAGCAGTACTTC. Its protein product is CASSQGTSSGSTYEQYF.

This clone was picked up a small number of times. The V call is TRBV10-2, the J call TRBJ1-6; no firm D call. The CDR3 length is 13 residues. V was pared by 6 bases and J by 7 bases, with 10 bases between. Germline assignment: CDR1 WSHSY and CDR2 SAAADI. In DNA form, the CDR3 reads TGCGCCAGCAGATCAGGCCACAATTCACCCCTCCACTTT. This translates into CASRSGHNSPLHF.